This TCR beta chain was retrieved from a study of lymphopenia after photon versus proton radiotherapy. Study-wide results and limits: Only patients who died were analyzed for survival; proton advantage is unproven.

This clone is a singleton in its sample. The antigen is unknown. Germline lookup yields CDR1 SEHNR and CDR2 FQNEAQ (reference sequence). The CDR3 covers 13 residues. V lost 1 base to trimming and J lost 11 bases, with 14 bases between them. Clones were sequenced by immunoSEQ multiplex PCR, and TCRdb holds only the in-frame ones, with some missing. The sample carries fewer than 25,000 clones, about four fifths recorded once. This receptor was obtained from a man aged 35 to 55 with gastric cancer. The rearrangement links TRBV7-9 to TRBJ1-2; possibly TRBD1 for D (5 bases). Sample: peripheral blood, taken from a patient treated with photon-based radiotherapy. The CDR3 spells CASSLGNRHFYTF. As DNA, the CDR3 is TGTGCCAGCAGCTTAGGCAACAGGCACTTTTACACCTTC.